This T cell receptor (beta chain) was captured in a study of CD8 T cells in ankylosing spondylitis. TCRdb reprocessed the 5' RACE reads with MiXCR, giving one entry per CDR3 protein. This table holds about 250,000 distinct CDR3 sequences, about 11% found once. The table lists this clonotype with many counts. Its antigen is still unknown. Study conclusions and caveats: Clones linked with disease were CD8+ and fairly uncommon in the peripheral blood.

Germline CDR1 DFQATT, CDR2 SNEGSKA (reference sequence). V was shortened by 3 bases and J by 2 bases, with 18 bases between the two germline ends. This CDR3 spans 16 amino acids. The rearrangement joins TRBV20-1 to TRBJ2-3; tentatively, D is TRBD2 (6 bases). The sample consisted of blood, either unsorted or a sorted T cell fraction (not recorded which). The sequence was collected from a male donor with ankylosing spondylitis or in good health (not recorded which). In nucleotides, the CDR3 is TGCAGTGCTAGTAGGTGGGGTAGCGGCTACACAGATACGCAGTATTTT. Translating gives CSASRWGSGYTDTQYF.